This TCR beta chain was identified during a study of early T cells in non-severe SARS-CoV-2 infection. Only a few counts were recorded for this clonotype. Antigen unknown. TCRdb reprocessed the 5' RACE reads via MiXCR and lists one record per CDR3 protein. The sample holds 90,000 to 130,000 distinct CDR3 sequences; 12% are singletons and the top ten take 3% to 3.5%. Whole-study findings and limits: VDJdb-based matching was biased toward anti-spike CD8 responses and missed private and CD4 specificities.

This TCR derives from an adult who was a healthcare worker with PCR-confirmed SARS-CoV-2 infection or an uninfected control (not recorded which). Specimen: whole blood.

In DNA, the CDR3 is TGCGCCAGCAGCCCGGACAGGGGGCGCAGAGGTGAGCAGTTCTTC. This codes for CASSPDRGRRGEQFF. The rearrangement joins TRBV4-1 to TRBJ2-1; TRBD1 matches at 11 bases. V lost 4 bases and J lost 9; bases outside the gene matches: 8. The CDR3 consists of 15 residues. Per germline, CDR1 MGHRA and CDR2 YSYEKL.